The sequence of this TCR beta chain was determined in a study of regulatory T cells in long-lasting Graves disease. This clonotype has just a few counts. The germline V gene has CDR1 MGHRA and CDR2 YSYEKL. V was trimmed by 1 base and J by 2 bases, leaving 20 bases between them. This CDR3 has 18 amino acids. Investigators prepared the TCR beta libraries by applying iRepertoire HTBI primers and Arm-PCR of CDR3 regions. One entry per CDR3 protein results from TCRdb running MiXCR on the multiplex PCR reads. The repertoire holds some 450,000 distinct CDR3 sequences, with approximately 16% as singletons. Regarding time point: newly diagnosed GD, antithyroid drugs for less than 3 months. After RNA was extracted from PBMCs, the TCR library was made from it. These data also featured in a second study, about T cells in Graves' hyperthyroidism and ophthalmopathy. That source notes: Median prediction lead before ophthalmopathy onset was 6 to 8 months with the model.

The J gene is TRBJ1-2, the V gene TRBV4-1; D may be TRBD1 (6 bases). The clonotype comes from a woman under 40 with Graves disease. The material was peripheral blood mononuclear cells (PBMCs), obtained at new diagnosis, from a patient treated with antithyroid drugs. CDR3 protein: CASSQAPLQGGRNYGYTF. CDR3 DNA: TGCGCCAGCAGCCAAGCACCATTACAGGGAGGGAGAAACTATGGCTACACCTTC.